This entry lists 29 T cell receptor beta chains sequenced from one sample in a study of blood T cell repertoires in COVID-19. Some clones are missing from TCRdb's copy, which holds only in-frame ones; the method was immunoSEQ multiplex PCR. The sample contains 200,000 to 250,000 clones, over 80% of which appear only once. Sequences were obtained from peripheral blood. The receptors shown here come from a man aged 25-40 years with COVID-19, enrolled during active disease.

The chain combines TRBV25-1 with TRBJ1-2, with a weak D call TRBD1 (6 bases). The V gene's germline CDR1 is MGHDK and CDR2 SYGVNS. Trimming took 4 bases from V and 4 from J, leaving 10 bases between them. CDR3 length: 13 residues. The CDR3 coding sequence is TGTGCCAGCAGTGTAGGGGACACCTATGGCTACACCTTC. Residues: CASSVGDTYGYTF.

The J gene is TRBJ1-5, the V gene TRBV19; D gene unclear. V shed 6 bases and J shed 2 bases, with 8 bases lying between them. CDR1 and CDR2 (germline): LNHDA, SQIVND (reference sequence). The CDR3 consists of 13 residues. CDR3 in DNA: TGTGCCAGTAGCAACGGGGGCAATCAGCCCCAGCATTTT. Protein product: CASSNGGNQPQHF.

V usage is TRBV7-2 and J usage is TRBJ1-1; 7 bases are a match to TRBD1. The V segment lost 1 base and the J segment 2 bases; nucleotides outside the gene matches: 4. Germline V gene sequence: CDR1 SGHTA, CDR2 FQGNSA. The length of the CDR3 is 15 residues. The CDR3 nucleotides read TGTGCCAGCAGCTTAGTAAGACAGGGAAACACTGAAGCTTTCTTT. As protein: CASSLVRQGNTEAFF.

This clone has a handful of counts. The V gene is TRBV28, the J gene TRBJ2-5; 11 nucleotides line up with TRBD2. Germline V CDR1 and CDR2: MDHEN, SYDVKM. The CDR3 contains 19 residues. Trimming removed 5 bases from V and 2 bases from J; junction bases left unmatched: 16. The CDR3 sequence: CASSPGQGTSGSVQETQYF. Here the CDR3 DNA reads TGTGCCAGCAGTCCGGGACAGGGAACTAGCGGGAGTGTACAAGAGACCCAGTACTTC.

In its sample, this clone was seen a few times. This chain uses TRBV5-4 with TRBJ2-3; D possibly corresponds to TRBD1 (6 bases). Germline CDR1 and CDR2: SGHNT and YYREEE (reference sequence). V was trimmed by 5 bases and J by 0 bases, leaving 13 bases between them. The CDR3 spans 15 residues. The CDR3 nucleotides are TGTGCCAGCAGGGATCCGGGACACAGCACAGATACGCAGTATTTT. It yields the protein CASRDPGHSTDTQYF.

This clone appeared a single time. This rearrangement joins TRBV7-2 to TRBJ1-1; D may be TRBD1 (5 bases). This CDR3 has 16 residues. Germline values: CDR1 SGHTA, CDR2 FQGNSA. V was shortened by 4 bases and J by 4 bases, with 19 bases between the two germline ends. CDR3 amino acids: CASSSQAGGIGTEAFF. The CDR3 DNA follows: TGTGCCAGCAGCTCTCAAGCCGGGGGAATAGGCACTGAAGCTTTCTTT.

The CDR3 DNA follows: TGTGCCAGCAGTTTCGGGACTAGCGGAGACTACGAGCAGTACTTC. It specifies CASSFGTSGDYEQYF. The chain is built from TRBV6-6 and TRBJ2-7; 11 nucleotides line up with TRBD2. V lost 4 bases, J lost 3 bases, and 5 bases stayed unmatched. The germline gives CDR1 MNHNY, CDR2 SVGAGI (reference sequence). This CDR3 spans 15 amino acids.

The V gene is TRBV4-1, the J gene TRBJ2-3, with 8 bases identical to TRBD2. The junction had 2 bases not matched to a gene; V was cut back by 0 bases and J by 0 bases. Germline CDR1 is MGHRA and CDR2 is YSYEKL. CDR3 length equals 16 residues. The CDR3 nucleotides are TGCGCCAGCAGCCAAGATCGACTAGCGAGCACAGATACGCAGTATTTT. Protein: CASSQDRLASTDTQYF.

This chain connects TRBV4-3 to TRBJ1-2; D is undetermined. This CDR3 is 15 amino acids long. CDR1 is LGHNA and CDR2 is YSLEER in the germline V gene. Trimming removed 0 bases from V and 8 bases from J, with 16 bases in between. CDR3 residues: CASSQERYGADGYTF. The CDR3 DNA follows: TGCGCCAGCAGCCAAGAGAGGTATGGAGCAGACGGCTACACCTTC.

The CDR3 DNA sequence: TGTGCCAGCTCACCTATGACAGGGGCTGTGAACACTGAAGCTTTCTTT. The encoded protein is CASSPMTGAVNTEAFF. The V call is TRBV18, the J call TRBJ1-1; 8 positions agree with TRBD1. Germline V gene lookup returns CDR1 KGHSH and CDR2 LQKENI. V gave up 3 bases and J gave up 0 bases; unmatched junction bases: 6. The CDR3 runs 16 residues.

The chain links TRBV7-9 to TRBJ2-1, with 7 bases lining up with TRBD1. V trimming: 5 bases; J trimming: 10 bases; junction bases outside the gene matches: 5. Germline V CDR1 and CDR2: SEHNR, FQNEAQ (reference sequence). CDR3 length: 12 residues. CDR3 in amino acids: CASSPQDREQFF. CDR3 DNA sequence: TGTGCCAGCAGCCCTCAGGACAGGGAGCAGTTCTTC. The variable domain in full, completed from reference TRBV7-9 and TRBJ2-1, reads DTGVSQNPRHKITKRGQNVTFRCDPISEHNRLYWYRQTLGQGPEFLTYFQNEAQLEKSRLLSDRFSAERPKGSFSTLEIQRTEQGDSAMYLCASSPQDREQFFGPGTRLTVL.

The rearrangement joins TRBV9 to TRBJ1-1; a possible D gene is TRBD1 (5 bases). Germline values: CDR1 SGDLS, CDR2 YYNGEE. Trimming stripped 0 bases from V and 3 bases from J, with 21 bases between. The CDR3 is made up of 18 amino acids. The CDR3 nucleotides are TGTGCCAGCAGCGTAGATGGTACAGCAAGGGGATTCGACACTGAAGCTTTCTTT. It is translated as CASSVDGTARGFDTEAFF.

This chain uses TRBV25-1 with TRBJ1-1; tentatively, D is TRBD1 (5 bases). The V gene's germline CDR1 is MGHDK and CDR2 SYGVNS. The CDR3 totals 17 residues. V was shortened by 2 bases and J by 4 bases, with 20 bases between the two germline ends. CDR3: CASSEVYTRGFGTEAFF. In DNA form, the CDR3 reads TGTGCCAGCAGTGAAGTTTATACAAGGGGTTTTGGCACTGAAGCTTTCTTT.

The gene calls are TRBV19 and TRBJ1-2; no definite D call. Germline CDR1 reads LNHDA; CDR2 reads SQIVND (reference sequence). The CDR3 covers 15 residues. The V end lost 5 bases, the J end lost 3 bases, and 16 bases lay between the germline ends. The CDR3 DNA follows: TGTGCCAGTAGTCCAGGACTTCGGATATACTATGGCTACACCTTC. Translated, it gives CASSPGLRIYYGYTF.

The chain links TRBV7-9 to TRBJ1-4; 7 positions agree with TRBD1. J lost 8 bases, V lost 3 bases, and 3 bases had no gene match. Germline V gene sequence: CDR1 SEHNR, CDR2 FQNEAQ (reference sequence). This CDR3 has 13 amino acids. The CDR3 nucleotides read TGTGCCAGCAGCTTGTCAGGGGGGGAAAAACTGTTTTTT. Protein product: CASSLSGGEKLFF.

The rearrangement joins TRBV19 to TRBJ2-7; possible D gene TRBD2, 6 bases. Trimming took off 5 bases at V and 5 bases at J, with 13 bases between the two ends. CDR1 is LNHDA and CDR2 is SQIVND in the germline V gene (reference sequence). This CDR3 has 13 amino acids. The CDR3 region has the DNA TGTGCCAGTAGTGCGGGACTCAGGGACGAGCAGTACTTC. Translation: CASSAGLRDEQYF.

This chain links TRBV7-9 with TRBJ2-2; TRBD1 matches 9 bases. Germline V CDR1 and CDR2: SEHNR, FQNEAQ (reference sequence). The ends lost 0 bases at V and 4 bases at J; junction bases unmatched: 6. This CDR3 has 17 amino acids. In DNA form, the CDR3 reads TGTGCCAGCAGCTTAGCCTTAAGGACAGGGGCCACCGGGGAGCTGTTTTTT. Translating it yields CASSLALRTGATGELFF.

The chain carries TRBV7-9 and TRBJ2-1, with a possible D match to TRBD2 (5 bases). Per the germline V gene, CDR1 is SEHNR and CDR2 is FQNEAQ (reference sequence). The ends were cut back, 2 bases at V and 4 bases at J, with 9 bases in the middle. The CDR3 runs to 14 residues. Here the CDR3 DNA reads TGTGCCAGCAGCTTATCTAGCAAGTACAATGAGCAGTTCTTC. The encoded protein is CASSLSSKYNEQFF.

The chain combines TRBV28 with TRBJ2-1, with TRBD2 identical over 7 bases. V dropped 9 bases and J dropped 4; count of bases not matched to a gene: 6. The germline CDR1 and CDR2 sequences are MDHEN and SYDVKM. This CDR3 is 13 amino acids long. CDR3 bases: TGTGCCAGTGAACTAGCGAGATACAATGAGCAGTTCTTC. Its protein is CASELARYNEQFF.

The chain links TRBV9 to TRBJ1-5; D unclear. CDR1 SGDLS and CDR2 YYNGEE come from the germline V gene. The V gene lost 0 bases and the J gene lost 4 bases, with 8 bases spanning the gap. The CDR3 is 14 residues long. CDR3 region: CASSVAGGNQPQHF. The DNA of the CDR3 is TGTGCCAGCAGCGTAGCGGGAGGGAATCAGCCCCAGCATTTT.

This rearrangement joins TRBV20-1 to TRBJ1-2, with D perhaps TRBD1 (5 bases). There are 11 residues in the CDR3. Trimming cost V 4 bases and J 5 bases, with 8 bases left between them. Germline V gene sequence: CDR1 DFQATT, CDR2 SNEGSKA (reference sequence). The CDR3 loop is CSATDKYGYTF. The DNA for the CDR3 is TGCAGTGCTACGGACAAGTATGGCTACACCTTC.

V gene TRBV5-6 combines with J gene TRBJ2-5; D might be TRBD1 (5 bases). The CDR3 has 17 residues. V was shortened by 1 base and J by 1 base, with 17 bases between the two germline ends. CDR1 and CDR2 from the germline V gene are SGHDT and YYEEEE. Here the CDR3 reads CASSLRLDSKTQETQYF. CDR3 DNA: TGTGCCAGCAGCTTGAGGCTCGACAGCAAAACCCAAGAGACCCAGTACTTC.

The CDR3 loop is CSVEPGSLRYEQYF. Written as DNA, the CDR3 is TGCAGCGTTGAACCGGGGTCTCTCCGTTACGAGCAGTACTTC. This chain connects TRBV29-1 to TRBJ2-7; possibly TRBD2 for D (5 bases). The CDR3 sequence is 14 residues long. V lost 2 bases and J 4 bases, leaving 15 bases between the germline ends. The germline V gene has CDR1 SQVTM and CDR2 ANQGSEA.

V and J are TRBV6-5 and TRBJ2-1; perhaps TRBD2 as D (7 bases). The V gene lost 0 bases and the J gene lost 8 bases, with 14 bases spanning the gap. The CDR3 has 15 residues. Germline V gene sequence: CDR1 MNHEY, CDR2 SVGAGI. CDR3 residues: CASSYSGGGPDEQFF. The CDR3 region has the DNA TGTGCCAGCAGTTACTCAGGGGGGGGCCCAGATGAGCAGTTCTTC.

The chain employs TRBV19 and TRBJ2-7, with 7 nucleotides matching TRBD1. This CDR3 has 14 amino acids. Germline CDR1 reads LNHDA; CDR2 reads SQIVND (reference sequence). J gave up 3 bases and V 4 bases, and 6 bases lay outside the gene matches. The CDR3 loop reads CASSNRDRFYEQYF. The CDR3 DNA is TGTGCCAGTAGTAACCGGGACAGATTCTACGAGCAGTACTTC.

On this clone: At the DNA level, this CDR3 is encoded by other sequences in the same sample as well. The chain employs TRBV30 and TRBJ1-5; tentative D call: TRBD1 (6 bases). CDR1 GTSNPN and CDR2 SVGIG come from the germline V gene (reference sequence). The CDR3 is made up of 13 amino acids. V was pared by 0 bases and J by 6 bases, with 9 bases between. CDR3 bases: TGTGCCTGGAGTGTACAGGGAGTTCAGCCCCAGCATTTT. Residues: CAWSVQGVQPQHF.

This clone has just a few counts. The chain combines TRBV5-6 with TRBJ2-7, with D unresolved. The V end was cut by 2 bases, the J end by 1 base, with 7 bases between. Germline CDR1 and CDR2: SGHDT and YYEEEE. The CDR3 runs to 13 residues. The CDR3 coding sequence is TGTGCCAGCAGCTTATTGGAGTCCTACGAGCAGTACTTC. Translated, it gives CASSLLESYEQYF. The complete variable domain, with remaining parts taken from reference TRBV5-6 and TRBJ2-7, reads DAGVTQSPTHLIKTRGQQVTLRCSPKSGHDTVSWYQQALGQGPQFIFQYYEEEERQRGNFPDRFSGHQFPNYSSELNVNALLLGDSALYLCASSLLESYEQYFGPGTRLTVT.

This clone has more than one count but fewer than ten. The chain carries TRBV10-1 and TRBJ2-2; D is perhaps TRBD1 (5 bases). Per germline, CDR1 WNHNN and CDR2 SYGVQD (reference sequence). CDR3 length equals 15 residues. V lost 3 bases and J 5 bases, leaving 13 bases between the germline ends. As DNA, the CDR3 is TGCGCCAGCAGTGACGGTGGTGGGGCAACCGGGGAGCTGTTTTTT. Translated, it gives CASSDGGGATGELFF.

CDR3 nucleotide sequence: TGTGCCAGCAGTTTACCAGCGTCTAGCACAGATACGCAGTATTTT. Protein product: CASSLPASSTDTQYF. The chain joins TRBV28 to TRBJ2-3, with D unclear. Germline lookup yields CDR1 MDHEN and CDR2 SYDVKM. V lost 2 bases to trimming and J lost 0 bases, with 9 bases between them. CDR3 length: 15 residues.